The 14 T cell receptor beta chains reported below all come from one sample, sequenced in a study of Ad26.COV2.S vaccination and SARS-CoV-2 variants. Treatment: around 19 received Ad26.COV2.S at low or high dose, single or two shots; 5 received placebo; per-sample allocation not given. Day 63 following the first vaccine or placebo injection was when the samples were taken. Data came from immunoSEQ multiplex PCR; TCRdb stores just in-frame clones and leaves some out. This repertoire shows about 350,000 clones, more than 85% found once; its top ten account for approximately 5%. Sequencing used peripheral blood, obtained in a trial of Ad26.COV2.S vaccine versus placebo. The receptor source for this set is a person between 18 and 59 years old who received the Ad26.COV2.S COVID-19 vaccine or a placebo.

This rearrangement joins TRBV9 to TRBJ2-1; 16 nucleotides match TRBD2. Germline values: CDR1 SGDLS, CDR2 YYNGEE. The CDR3 runs to 16 residues. V shed 4 bases and J 6 bases; nucleotides not matched to a gene: 4. CDR3 in amino acids: CASSTGLAGGGNEQFF. In DNA, the CDR3 is TGTGCCAGCAGCACGGGACTAGCGGGAGGGGGCAATGAGCAGTTCTTC.

V and J are TRBV3-1 (or the pseudogene TRBV3-2) and TRBJ2-7; 8 bases agree with TRBD2. Germline V gene lookup returns CDR1 LGHDT and CDR2 YNNKEL (reference sequence). The CDR3 runs 14 residues. V dropped 4 bases and J dropped 4; count of bases not matched to a gene: 6. In nucleotides, the CDR3 is TGTGCCAGCAGCCGTAGCGGGGAGGAATACGAGCAGTACTTC. As protein: CASSRSGEEYEQYF.

CDR3 nucleotide sequence: TGTGCCAGCACCCAAGGAAGAGACACCGGGGAGCTGTTTTTT. This translates into CASTQGRDTGELFF. The genes are TRBV9 and TRBJ2-2; D ambiguous. The ends were cut back, 6 bases at V and 3 bases at J, with 12 bases in the middle. The CDR3 runs to 14 residues. CDR1 and CDR2 from the germline V gene are SGDLS and YYNGEE. Based on the CDR3 plus reference TRBV9 and TRBJ2-2, the full variable domain is DSGVTQTPKHLITATGQRVTLRCSPRSGDLSVYWYQQSLDQGLQFLIQYYNGEERAKGNILERFSAQQFPDLHSELNLSSLELGDSALYFCASTQGRDTGELFFGEGSRLTVL.

Here the CDR3 DNA reads TGTGCCAGCAGCTTAGCGCGCGGAGGCGGGGGCACAGATACGCAGTATTTT. This codes for CASSLARGGGGTDTQYF. The J gene is TRBJ2-3, the V gene TRBV11-1, with D possibly being TRBD2 (6 bases). The germline V gene encodes CDR1 SGHAT and CDR2 FQDESV (reference sequence). The V gene lost 0 bases and the J gene lost 1 base, with 14 bases spanning the gap. CDR3 length: 17 residues.

V usage is TRBV12-3 or TRBV12-4 and J usage is TRBJ1-4; D is unclear. CDR3 length: 13 amino acids. V was clipped by 5 bases and J by 7 bases, with 11 bases between them. The CDR3 region has the DNA TGTGCCAGCAGTCGGGGAAACGGTGAAAAACTGTTTTTT. This encodes CASSRGNGEKLFF.

The rearrangement uses TRBV5-5 and TRBJ1-1; D might be TRBD1 (5 bases). The V gene lost 4 bases and the J gene lost 0 bases, with 16 bases spanning the gap. The CDR3 covers 16 residues. The V gene's germline CDR1 is SGHKS and CDR2 YYEKEE (reference sequence). CDR3 region: CASSPRGGIMNTEAFF. CDR3 DNA: TGTGCCAGCAGCCCCCGGGGGGGGATCATGAACACTGAAGCTTTCTTT.

This sequence joins TRBV7-9 and TRBJ1-1; 7 bases are shared with TRBD1. The J segment lost 5 bases and the V segment lost 5 bases, leaving 20 bases of the junction unmatched. This CDR3 is built from 18 residues. Germline CDR1 is SEHNR and CDR2 is FQNEAQ (reference sequence). The CDR3 loop is CASSPAPGQSQRGTEAFF. In DNA, the CDR3 is TGTGCCAGCAGCCCGGCACCGGGACAGTCCCAGAGGGGGACTGAAGCTTTCTTT.

The rearrangement links TRBV11-2 to TRBJ2-5; a weak D match, TRBD1 (6 bases). V lost 5 bases and J 1 base, leaving 17 bases between the germline ends. The CDR3 is 16 amino acids. Germline values: CDR1 SGHAT, CDR2 FQNNGV. The CDR3 bases are TGTGCCAGCAGCCGCCGGACAGCTACTCTCCAAGAGACCCAGTACTTC. This codes for CASSRRTATLQETQYF.

The chain links TRBV5-1 to TRBJ2-3; TRBD1 matches at 9 bases. Germline V gives CDR1 SGHRS, CDR2 YFSETQ. The CDR3 runs 15 residues. Germline trimming cut 0 bases from V and 3 bases from J; bases unmatched to any gene: 2. The chain's CDR3 is CASSLGTGETDTQYF. The CDR3 bases are TGCGCCAGCAGCTTGGGGACAGGGGAAACAGATACGCAGTATTTT. Drawing the rest from reference TRBV5-1 and TRBJ2-3, the complete variable domain is KAGVTQTPRYLIKTRGQQVTLSCSPISGHRSVSWYQQTPGQGLQFLFEYFSETQRNKGNFPGRFSGRQFSNSRSEMNVSTLELGDSALYLCASSLGTGETDTQYFGPGTRLTVL.

The chain couples TRBV18 to TRBJ2-2, with D uncertain. This CDR3 spans 15 amino acids. Trimming left V 6 bases short and J 6 bases short, with 17 bases between. From germline, CDR1 is KGHSH and CDR2 LQKENI. In DNA form, the CDR3 reads TGTGCCAGCTCCCCGTCGGAAGGGTTCGCCGGGGAGCTGTTTTTT. It is translated as CASSPSEGFAGELFF.

This clone was recorded a few times. The chain carries TRBV4-1 and TRBJ1-5; 8 bases are shared with TRBD1. The ends lost 8 bases at V and 4 bases at J; junction bases unmatched: 7. The germline CDR1 and CDR2 sequences are MGHRA and YSYEKL. The CDR3 runs 14 residues. The CDR3 sequence is CASATGDGNQPQHF. As DNA, the CDR3 is TGCGCCAGCGCGACAGGGGATGGGAATCAGCCCCAGCATTTT.

The chain couples TRBV3-1 (or the pseudogene TRBV3-2) to TRBJ2-5; 8 nucleotides match TRBD2. The CDR3 sequence is 16 residues long. The ends lost 0 bases at V and 0 bases at J; junction bases unmatched: 3. Germline CDR1 is LGHDT and CDR2 is YNNKEL (reference sequence). The chain's CDR3 is CASSQDTSGNQETQYF. The CDR3 coding sequence is TGTGCCAGCAGCCAAGATACTAGCGGTAACCAAGAGACCCAGTACTTC.

This rearrangement joins TRBV5-6 to TRBJ2-7; D not resolved. Germline assignment: CDR1 SGHDT and CDR2 YYEEEE. Trimming removed 0 bases from V and 3 bases from J, with 10 bases in between. The CDR3 loop spans 14 amino acids. DNA of the CDR3: TGTGCCAGCAGCTTGGGAGTGCAAGGCTACGAGCAGTACTTC. This codes for CASSLGVQGYEQYF.

The CDR3 sequence is CASSLDLAGMLTDTQYF. DNA of the CDR3: TGTGCCAGCAGCTTGGATCTAGCGGGAATGCTCACAGATACGCAGTATTTT. The V and J genes are TRBV5-6 and TRBJ2-3, with 9 positions matching TRBD2. This CDR3 is 17 amino acids long. CDR1 SGHDT and CDR2 YYEEEE come from the germline V gene. V was clipped by 0 bases and J by 2 bases; unmatched bases: 7.